This entry lists 26 T cell receptor beta chains sequenced from one sample in a study of blood T cells in healthy people across ages (dated by TCRdb to the mid-2010s). Library method: 5' RACE. The sequencer listed for this sample is Illumina HiSeq 2500. A second PCR of about 6 to 11 cycles was performed with a sample-barcoded 5' primer and a J-beta primer mix. TCRdb took the public reads, trimmed them with fastp at Q25, ran MiXCR for clone calling and kept in-frame beta chains. Identical CDR3 protein sequences are pooled into one entry, listed with their most common genes and DNA. This sample holds some 890,000 distinct CDR3 sequences; roughly 29% were observed only once. Of the sample, roughly 10% is held by the ten largest clones. Another study also made use of these data, one on T cells of mothers and their children.

The material sequenced was blood. The receptors shown here come from a woman in her forties in good health.

This clonotype was observed a handful of times. The genes are TRBV11-2 and TRBJ2-3; D perhaps matches TRBD2 (5 bases). V lost 3 bases to trimming and J lost 3 bases, with 13 bases between them. CDR3 length: 15 amino acids. CDR1 is SGHAT, CDR2 FQNNGV, per germline. The CDR3 bases are TGTGCCAGCAGCTTCATTCCCGGGGAGACAGATACGCAGTATTTT. Encoded protein: CASSFIPGETDTQYF.

This clonotype was counted a few times. The V and J genes are TRBV6-5 and TRBJ2-7; 10 bases line up with TRBD1. The CDR3 extends over 16 amino acids. CDR1 MNHEY and CDR2 SVGAGI come from the germline V gene. V lost 8 bases and J lost 2; bases outside the gene matches: 12. The CDR3 sequence is CASGFSAGTGAYEQYF. CDR3 coding DNA: TGTGCCAGCGGGTTCTCGGCCGGGACAGGGGCCTACGAGCAGTACTTC.

This clonotype was seen a few times. The chain combines TRBV4-3 with TRBJ2-3; 11 bases are shared with TRBD2. There are 18 residues in the CDR3. CDR1 and CDR2 from the germline V gene are LGHNA and YSLEER. Losses at the gene ends were 4 bases for V and 0 bases for J; bases not matched to a gene: 9. The CDR3 DNA sequence: TGCGCCAGCAGCCGTGGAACTAGCGGGGGCTTTAGCACAGATACGCAGTATTTT. Its protein product is CASSRGTSGGFSTDTQYF.

The J gene is TRBJ1-1, the V gene TRBV6-5; TRBD1 matches 9 bases. The CDR3 is made up of 14 amino acids. After removal of 5 bases from V and 4 bases from J, the junction contained 5 bases not matched to a gene. Germline V lookup: CDR1 MNHEY, CDR2 SVGAGI. This chain's CDR3 is CASSVPGQGTEAFF. In DNA, the CDR3 is TGTGCCAGCAGTGTCCCGGGACAGGGCACTGAAGCTTTCTTT.

The sample holds a few counts of this clonotype. DNA of the CDR3: TGTGCCAGCAGCTTAGATCAGGCAGTCTCGTTCAATGAGCAGTTCTTC. As protein: CASSLDQAVSFNEQFF. The rearrangement links TRBV11-2 to TRBJ2-1, with D unclear. The V gene lost 0 bases and the J gene lost 6 bases, with 15 bases spanning the gap. Germline loops: CDR1 SGHAT, CDR2 FQNNGV. The CDR3 spans 16 residues.

This clonotype was counted a few times. This chain joins TRBV7-2 and TRBJ2-1; the match to TRBD2 covers 15 bases. The V gene end was trimmed by 5 bases and the J gene end by 6 bases; junction bases not matched to a gene: 5. The length of the CDR3 is 16 residues. The germline gives CDR1 SGHTA, CDR2 FQGNSA. In DNA form, the CDR3 reads TGTGCCAGCAGCCCACCGGGACTAGCGGGGGGCAATGAGCAGTTCTTC. Translating gives CASSPPGLAGGNEQFF.

Of note for this clonotype: A read error may account for a junction end that differs from germline. This sequence joins TRBV29-1 and TRBJ2-3; TRBD1 agrees at 7 bases. The CDR3 extends over 13 amino acids. The germline V gene has CDR1 SQVTM and CDR2 ANQGSEA. In nucleotides, the CDR3 is TGCAGCGTCGAACGCTCCGGGACAGATACGCGGTATTTT. Its translation is CSVERSGTDTRYF.

This clonotype has at least ten counts. The chain uses TRBV5-6 and TRBJ2-3; D gene unclear. The germline V and J ends were trimmed by 3 bases and 0 bases, with 11 bases remaining between them. Germline values: CDR1 SGHDT, CDR2 YYEEEE. CDR3 length: 15 residues. CDR3 amino acids: CASSSHVLSTDTQYF. CDR3 nucleotides: TGTGCCAGCAGCTCCCATGTGCTCAGCACAGATACGCAGTATTTT.

This clonotype was found once. The chain carries TRBV5-1 and TRBJ2-1; no clear D gene. V lost 2 bases to trimming and J lost 3 bases, with 15 bases between them. This CDR3 has 16 residues. Germline values: CDR1 SGHRS, CDR2 YFSETQ. CDR3 loop: CASSFDLGSIYNEQFF. CDR3 coding DNA: TGCGCCAGCAGCTTCGATCTAGGTTCGATCTACAATGAGCAGTTCTTC.

This clonotype was seen ten or more times. This chain uses TRBV7-2 with TRBJ2-7; 9 nucleotides align to TRBD1. The CDR3 contains 15 residues. Germline-derived CDR1 and CDR2 are SGHTA and FQGNSA. V dropped 6 bases and J dropped 6; count of bases not matched to a gene: 12. The CDR3 DNA reads as TGTGCCAGCAGACGTCCCGGGACAGGGACTACCGAGCAGTACTTC. Protein sequence: CASRRPGTGTTEQYF.

This clonotype is a singleton in its sample. This may be a read error: a much more frequent sequence differs by one nucleotide. The rearrangement links TRBV6-6 to TRBJ2-7, with 11 bases that match TRBD1. CDR3 length: 15 amino acids. The ends lost 1 base at V and 5 bases at J; junction bases unmatched: 4. Germline CDR1 reads MNHNY; CDR2 reads SVGAGI (reference sequence). CDR3 nucleotide sequence: TGTGCCAGCAGTTACTGGGGACAGGGGGTCGACGAGCAGTACTTC. It translates to CASSYWGQGVDEQYF.

This clonotype was seen at least ten times. V usage is TRBV25-1 and J usage is TRBJ2-7; no firm D call. The CDR3 has 12 residues. V lost 0 bases and J lost 6, with 6 bases in between. Germline CDR1 is MGHDK and CDR2 is SYGVNS. CDR3 amino acids: CASSEYSGEQYF. The DNA of the CDR3 is TGTGCCAGCAGTGAATATTCTGGCGAGCAGTACTTC.

This clonotype was seen many times. The chain carries TRBV12-3 or TRBV12-4 and TRBJ2-4, with 9 bases aligning to TRBD2. With V trimmed by 5 bases and J by 3 bases, 5 bases remained unmatched. This CDR3 comprises 15 residues. The CDR3 reads CASSPSGVGKNIQYF. The DNA of the CDR3 is TGTGCCAGCAGTCCTAGCGGGGTTGGCAAAAACATTCAGTACTTC.

V is TRBV29-1 and J is TRBJ1-2; 8 bases map to TRBD1. Germline V gene lookup returns CDR1 SQVTM and CDR2 ANQGSEA. V dropped 1 base and J dropped 0; count of bases not matched to a gene: 10. The CDR3 totals 17 residues. The CDR3 DNA is TGCAGCGTTGAAGGCCTACACCGGACAGGGTCTAACTATGGCTACACCTTC. Encoded protein: CSVEGLHRTGSNYGYTF. The whole variable domain, filled in from reference TRBV29-1 and TRBJ1-2, reads SAVISQKPSRDICQRGTSLTIQCQVDSQVTMMFWYRQQPGQSLTLIATANQGSEATYESGFVIDKFPISRPNLTFSTLTVSNMSPEDSSIYLCSVEGLHRTGSNYGYTFGSGTRLTVV.

This clonotype was detected only a few times. At one end, the junction sequence differs from germline, possibly due to a read error. The chain links TRBV29-1 to TRBJ1-2; D gene unclear. This CDR3 has 14 residues. Germline lookup yields CDR1 SQVTM and CDR2 ANQGSEA. For the CDR3, the DNA is TGCAGCGTTGAGCGTGGCACAGTTAACTATGACTACACCTTC. Amino acids: CSVERGTVNYDYTF.

Points on this clonotype: A much larger clonotype is one base distant, so this may be a read error. The CDR3 nucleotides read TGTGCCAGCAGTGACTGGGAATATGAGCAGTTCTTC. Translated, it gives CASSDWEYEQFF. The rearrangement uses TRBV10-3 and TRBJ2-1; D is uncertain. Germline lookup yields CDR1 ENHRY and CDR2 SYGVKD. CDR3 length: 12 amino acids.

This clonotype turned up a few times. CDR3 sequence: CATSRAGGARNEQFF. DNA of the CDR3: TGTGCCACCAGCAGAGCAGGTGGGGCACGCAATGAGCAGTTCTTC. The chain couples TRBV15 to TRBJ2-1; D is perhaps TRBD1 (5 bases). The CDR3 loop spans 15 amino acids. V lost 1 base, J lost 6 bases, and 13 bases lay in between. Germline assignment: CDR1 LNHNV and CDR2 YYDKDF (reference sequence).

This clonotype was counted ten times or more. The chain uses TRBV5-1 and TRBJ2-7, with 14 nucleotides matching TRBD2. The CDR3 has 14 residues. In germline, CDR1 is SGHRS, CDR2 YFSETQ. Germline trimming cut 4 bases from V and 7 bases from J; bases unmatched to any gene: 4. The CDR3 DNA sequence: TGCGCCAGCAGCCCGGGACTAGCGGGGGAGGAGCAGTACTTC. It specifies CASSPGLAGEEQYF.

Here the CDR3 DNA reads TGTGCCAGCAGTTCCCTTCAGGGGGCGCGAGCTGAAGCTTTCTTT. This translates into CASSSLQGARAEAFF. V usage is TRBV12-3 or TRBV12-4 and J usage is TRBJ1-1; 8 nucleotides align to TRBD1. The J segment lost 6 bases and the V segment lost 4 bases, leaving 10 bases of the junction unmatched. There are 15 residues in the CDR3.

This clonotype was picked up many times. V gene TRBV7-6 combines with J gene TRBJ2-5; TRBD2 agrees at 7 bases. Germline trimming cut 1 base from V and 4 bases from J; bases unmatched to any gene: 9. Germline V gene sequence: CDR1 SGHVS, CDR2 FNYEAQ. This CDR3 is built from 16 residues. CDR3 protein: CASSLGVGGRAETQYF. The CDR3 bases are TGTGCCAGCAGCTTAGGGGTAGGAGGGAGGGCAGAGACCCAGTACTTC.

This clonotype was found a few times. The chain has TRBV5-1 and TRBJ2-1; D may be TRBD2 (6 bases). This CDR3 spans 17 amino acids. Germline V gives CDR1 SGHRS, CDR2 YFSETQ. Trimming pared 2 bases from V and 0 bases from J, leaving 15 bases between. CDR3 region: CASSLTGGRSSYNEQFF. CDR3 coding DNA: TGCGCCAGCAGCTTAACCGGGGGACGAAGCTCCTACAATGAGCAGTTCTTC.

Regarding this clonotype: A much larger clone lies a single base off, so this may be a read error. The V and J genes are TRBV27 and TRBJ1-2, with D perhaps TRBD1 (6 bases). The CDR3 contains 14 residues. Per germline, CDR1 MNHEY and CDR2 SMNVEV (reference sequence). The CDR3 region is CASRLSYGGRGYTF. DNA for the CDR3: TGTGCCAGCAGGTTATCGTACGGGGGCAGGGGCTACACCTTC.

V usage is TRBV6-2 or TRBV6-3 and J usage is TRBJ2-2, with a weak D call TRBD1 (7 bases). The CDR3 spans 15 residues. Germline V lookup: CDR1 MNHEY, CDR2 SVGEGT. V dropped 0 bases and J dropped 7 bases, with 12 bases sitting between them. The CDR3 loop is CASSYSAGGYGELFF. For the CDR3, the DNA is TGTGCCAGCAGTTACTCGGCAGGGGGGTACGGGGAGCTGTTTTTT.

This clonotype occurred a few times. Written as DNA, the CDR3 is TGTGCCAGCAGTCTAGAATCTAGCGGGGGGCAAGAGACCCAGTACTTC. Translation gives CASSLESSGGQETQYF. The chain links TRBV28 to TRBJ2-5; TRBD2 aligns across 11 bases. This CDR3 is 16 amino acids long. V trimming: 5 bases; J trimming: 2 bases; junction bases outside the gene matches: 7. The V gene's germline CDR1 is MDHEN and CDR2 SYDVKM.

With respect to this clonotype: Being one base from a much bigger clone, this may be a read error. A read error is likely, as this CDR3 ends without the conserved phenylalanine or tryptophan. The chain joins TRBV12-3 or TRBV12-4 to TRBJ2-7, with a possible D match to TRBD1 (6 bases). Trimming left V 2 bases short and J 0 bases short, with 11 bases between. This CDR3 contains 15 residues. CDR3 amino acids: CASSLWGHSSYEQYS. CDR3 in DNA: TGTGCCAGCAGTTTATGGGGACACAGCTCCTACGAGCAGTACTCC.

This clonotype was observed a few times. The DNA of the CDR3 is TGTGCCACCAGCAGAGATGTGACAGCTGGCGAGCAGTACTTC. Amino acid sequence: CATSRDVTAGEQYF. The chain recombines TRBV15 with TRBJ2-7, with D possibly TRBD1 on 5 matching bases. There are 14 residues in the CDR3. Germline CDR1 LNHNV, CDR2 YYDKDF (reference sequence). The V end lost 0 bases, the J end lost 6 bases, and 12 bases lay between the germline ends.